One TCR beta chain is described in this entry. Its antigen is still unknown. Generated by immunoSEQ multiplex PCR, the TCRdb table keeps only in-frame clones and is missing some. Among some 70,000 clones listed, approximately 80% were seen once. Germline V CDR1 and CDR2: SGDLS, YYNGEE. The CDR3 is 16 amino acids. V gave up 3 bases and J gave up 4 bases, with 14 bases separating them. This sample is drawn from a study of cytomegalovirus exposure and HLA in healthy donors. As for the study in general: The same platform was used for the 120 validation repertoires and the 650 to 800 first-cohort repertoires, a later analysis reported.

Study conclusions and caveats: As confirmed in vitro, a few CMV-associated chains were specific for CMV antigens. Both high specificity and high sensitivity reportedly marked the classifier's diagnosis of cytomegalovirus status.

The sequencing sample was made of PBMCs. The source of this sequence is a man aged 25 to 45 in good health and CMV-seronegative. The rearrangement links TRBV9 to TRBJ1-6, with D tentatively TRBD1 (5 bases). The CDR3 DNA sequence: TGTGCCAGCAGCGGTGGACACGAAGTTTATAATTCACCCCTCCACTTT. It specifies CASSGGHEVYNSPLHF.